This TCR beta chain comes out of a study of blood T cell repertoires in COVID-19. Overall study context: COVID-19 samples collected from the United States, Italy and Spain covered acute and convalescent phases. The cDNA or gDNA used as material had been derived from T cells, B-cell-depleted T cells, or PBMCs.

This clone showed up just once. Assay: immunoSEQ multiplex PCR; the TCRdb copy retains only in-frame clones and omits some. The table includes more than 300,000 clones, around nine tenths detected once. V gave up 0 bases and J gave up 0 bases, with 8 bases separating them. The CDR3 totals 16 residues. Germline CDR1 and CDR2: LGHNA and YSLEER. Material: peripheral blood. The origin of this receptor is a woman younger than 30 who had recovered from COVID-19. This chain connects TRBV4-3 to TRBJ2-2, with a tentative D call TRBD2 (6 bases). CDR3 in amino acids: CASSQEGGTNTGELFF. The CDR3 DNA reads TGCGCCAGCAGCCAAGAGGGCGGGACGAACACCGGGGAGCTGTTTTTT.